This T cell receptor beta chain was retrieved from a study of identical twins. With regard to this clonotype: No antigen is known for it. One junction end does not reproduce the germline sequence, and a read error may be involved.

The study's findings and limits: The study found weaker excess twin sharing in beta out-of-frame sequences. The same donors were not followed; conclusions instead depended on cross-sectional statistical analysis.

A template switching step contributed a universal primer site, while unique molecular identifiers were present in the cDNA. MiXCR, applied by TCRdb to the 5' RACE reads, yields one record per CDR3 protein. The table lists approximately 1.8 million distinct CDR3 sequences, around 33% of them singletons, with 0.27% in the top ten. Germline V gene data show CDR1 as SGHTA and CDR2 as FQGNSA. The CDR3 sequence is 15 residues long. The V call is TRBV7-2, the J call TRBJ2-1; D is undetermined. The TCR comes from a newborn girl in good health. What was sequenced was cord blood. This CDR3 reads CASGLGGSSYNEQFF. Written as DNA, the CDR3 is TGTGCCAGCGGCTTAGGCGGTAGCTCCTACAATGAGCAGTTCTTC.